This T cell receptor (beta chain) was profiled in a study of blood T cell repertoires in COVID-19. Study background: The United States, Italy and Spain supplied acute and convalescent COVID-19 samples.

Followed longitudinally, the Seattle patients had been enrolled during active infection. CDR1 and CDR2 (germline): MDHEN, SYDVKM. With 6 bases clipped from V and 6 bases from J, the junction kept 7 bases outside the gene matches. The CDR3 loop spans 13 amino acids. There are a few counts of this clone. Additional DNA sequences in this sample encode the identical CDR3. Authors' processing steps: Estimation of nucleated cell counts was performed using reference gene primer amplification. Sequencing used immunoSEQ multiplex PCR; TCRdb keeps in-frame clones, though not all of them. Clone size and V and J calls were adopted from that table, with D and trimming inferred from the DNA. The sample lists about 210,000 clones; around 85% were seen once.

The sample was peripheral blood. The chain employs TRBV28 and TRBJ1-2; 7 bases map to TRBD1. The clonotype originates from a man aged 50 to 60 with COVID-19, enrolled during active disease. CDR3 amino acids: CASSLDRVDGYTF. CDR3 DNA sequence: TGTGCCAGCAGCCTAGACAGGGTCGATGGCTACACCTTC.